Below are 6 T cell receptor beta chains sequenced from a single sample in a study of beta chain features in type 1 diabetes. These receptors are not linked to any known antigen. What was sequenced were expressed TCRB transcripts, since all of the isolated RNA had been reverse transcribed. Using immunoSEQ multiplex PCR, the repertoire was profiled, and TCRdb retains in-frame clones only, with some absent. The sample shows 680,000 or so clones, about an eighth of them seen only once. Study results and caveats: People with Type 1 diabetes carried modestly yet significantly shorter TCRB CDR3s in all four CD4+ subsets.

The sequenced sample was naive CD4+ T cells from blood. Receptor source: a man younger than 35 with type 1 diabetes.

This chain connects TRBV18 to TRBJ1-5; D uncertain. Germline V gives CDR1 KGHSH, CDR2 LQKENI. V lost 1 base to trimming and J lost 2 bases, with 12 bases between them. CDR3 length: 16 amino acids. CDR3 DNA: TGTGCCAGCTCACCACGGGAGGCTCTGGGCAATCAGCCCCAGCATTTT. Its translation is CASSPREALGNQPQHF. Drawing the rest from reference TRBV18 and TRBJ1-5, the complete variable domain is NAGVMQNPRHLVRRRGQEARLRCSPMKGHSHVYWYRQLPEEGLKFMVYLQKENIIDESGMPKERFSAEFPKEGPSILRIQQVVRGDSAAYFCASSPREALGNQPQHFGDGTRLSIL.

The rearrangement joins TRBV6-4 to TRBJ2-1; tentatively, D is TRBD1 (6 bases). The V end lost 6 bases, the J end lost 6 bases, and 12 bases lay between the germline ends. The CDR3 covers 13 residues. Germline loops: CDR1 MRHNA, CDR2 SNTAGT. The CDR3 bases are TGTGCCAGCAGCCAGCAGGGGAGCAATGAGCAGTTCTTC. It is translated as CASSQQGSNEQFF.

DNA for the CDR3: TGTGCCAGCACCAGTGGGGCGGTTCACACTGAAGCTTTCTTT. Residues: CASTSGAVHTEAFF. J is TRBJ1-1 and V is TRBV6-5, with a weak D call TRBD1 (5 bases). Trimming removed 7 bases at V and 3 bases at J, with 15 bases between. The CDR3 consists of 14 residues. Germline loops: CDR1 MNHEY, CDR2 SVGAGI.

The CDR3 DNA follows: TGTGCCAGCTCCGGGGGGCCAGGCTACGAGCAGTACTTC. It specifies CASSGGPGYEQYF. The chain combines TRBV18 with TRBJ2-7; tentative D call: TRBD2 (7 bases). V lost 6 bases and J lost 3, with 12 bases in between. This CDR3 contains 13 residues. Germline lookup yields CDR1 KGHSH and CDR2 LQKENI.

This clone was recorded a few times. Other DNA sequences in the same sample also yield this CDR3. The chain has TRBV29-1 and TRBJ1-5, with D tentatively TRBD1 (5 bases). Germline CDR1 and CDR2: SQVTM and ANQGSEA. CDR3 length equals 12 residues. The germline V and J ends were trimmed by 5 bases and 1 base, with 6 bases remaining between them. Here the CDR3 reads CSVRDSNQPQHF. Here the CDR3 DNA reads TGCAGCGTTAGGGACAGCAATCAGCCCCAGCATTTT.

J is TRBJ2-1 and V is TRBV11-2; unclear D gene. This CDR3 spans 13 amino acids. Germline V lookup: CDR1 SGHAT, CDR2 FQNNGV. Deletions cut 3 bases from V and 12 bases from J, with 15 bases between. The CDR3 bases are TGTGCCAGCAGCTTGGGATTAGAGTCGGGGCAGTTCTTC. This encodes CASSLGLESGQFF.